This T cell receptor (beta chain) emerged from a study of blood T cell repertoires in COVID-19. About the research overall: Samples taken during acute and convalescent COVID-19 were collected in the United States, Italy and Spain. The analysed material was cDNA or gDNA that came from T cells, B-cell-depleted T cells, or PBMCs.

As originally analysed: Reference gene primer amplification yielded estimated nucleated cell counts. Sequencing used immunoSEQ multiplex PCR; TCRdb keeps in-frame clones, though not all of them. D and trimming were read from the DNA, whereas the V and J calls and clone size are those reported in that table. The repertoire holds under 170,000 clones, with roughly 87% as singletons. CDR1 SEHNR and CDR2 FQNEAQ come from the germline V gene (reference sequence). The CDR3 totals 14 residues. V lost 3 bases and J lost 9, with 12 bases in between. The origin of this receptor is a woman between 55 and 75 years old with active or convalescent COVID-19. Sequenced material: peripheral blood. This sequence joins TRBV7-9 and TRBJ1-6; no clear D gene. The CDR3: CASSFGVTGSPLHF. The CDR3 nucleotides are TGTGCCAGCAGCTTTGGAGTAACGGGTTCACCCCTCCACTTT. The whole variable domain, filled in from reference TRBV7-9 and TRBJ1-6, reads DTGVSQNPRHKITKRGQNVTFRCDPISEHNRLYWYRQTLGQGPEFLTYFQNEAQLEKSRLLSDRFSAERPKGSFSTLEIQRTEQGDSAMYLCASSFGVTGSPLHFGNGTRLTVT.